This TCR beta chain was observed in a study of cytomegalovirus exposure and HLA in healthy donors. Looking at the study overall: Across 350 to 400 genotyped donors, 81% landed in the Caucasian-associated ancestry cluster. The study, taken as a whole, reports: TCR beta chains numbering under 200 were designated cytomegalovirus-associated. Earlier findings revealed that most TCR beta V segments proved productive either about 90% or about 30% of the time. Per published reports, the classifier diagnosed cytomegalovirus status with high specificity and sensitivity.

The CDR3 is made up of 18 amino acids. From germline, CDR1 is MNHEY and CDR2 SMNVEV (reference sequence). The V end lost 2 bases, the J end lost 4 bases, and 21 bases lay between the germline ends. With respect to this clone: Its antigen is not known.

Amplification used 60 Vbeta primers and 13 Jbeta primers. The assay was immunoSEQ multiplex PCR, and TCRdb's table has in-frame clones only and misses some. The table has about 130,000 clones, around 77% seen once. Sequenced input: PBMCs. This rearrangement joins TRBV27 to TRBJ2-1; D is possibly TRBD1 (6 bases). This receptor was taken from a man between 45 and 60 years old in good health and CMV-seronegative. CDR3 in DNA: TGTGCCAGCAGTTTAAGTGGATCGGGGACAAAGAAGTACAATGAGCAGTTCTTC. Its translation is CASSLSGSGTKKYNEQFF.